One sample yielded the 30 T cell receptor beta chains listed below, sequenced in a study of blood T cells in healthy people across ages. Combining a sample-barcoded 5' primer with a J-beta primer mix, a second PCR ran for roughly 7 to 11 cycles. One entry per CDR3 protein results from TCRdb running MiXCR on the 5' RACE reads. This table has around 940,000 distinct CDR3 sequences, just over 50% appearing once. Material for sequencing was blood. These receptors were taken from a woman in her sixties in good health.

The chain couples TRBV4-3 to TRBJ2-2; 10 nucleotides match TRBD2. This CDR3 has 19 residues. The junction had 10 bases not matched to a gene; V was cut back by 1 base and J by 2 bases. The germline V gene encodes CDR1 LGHNA and CDR2 YSLEER. CDR3 nucleotides: TGCGCCAGCAGCCAAGGAGAGTCTAGCGGGAGCCTTAACACCGGGGAGCTGTTTTTT. Amino acid sequence: CASSQGESSGSLNTGELFF.

Comments on this clonotype: Germline is not matched at one junction end, which may reflect a read error. The chain joins TRBV20-1 to TRBJ2-3; 9 nucleotides align to TRBD1. This CDR3 has 15 residues. Germline loops: CDR1 DFQATT, CDR2 SNEGSKA (reference sequence). DNA for the CDR3: TGCAGTGCTCGAGACAGGGGGTCTAGCACAGATACGCAGTATTTT. Protein: CSARDRGSSTDTQYF.

This CDR3 is CAISDKYEQYF. DNA of the CDR3: TGTGCCATCAGTGACAAGTACGAGCAGTACTTC. V and J are TRBV10-3 and TRBJ2-4, with unresolved D. Near its end, the DNA agrees better with TRBJ2-7, so the J call may be wrong. CDR1 and CDR2 from the germline V gene are ENHRY and SYGVKD. CDR3 length: 11 residues.

Concerning this clonotype: The germline gene is not matched at one end of the junction; a read error may be the cause. This chain connects TRBV7-8 to TRBJ1-2; D is perhaps TRBD1 (5 bases). The CDR3 loop spans 12 amino acids. Germline lookup yields CDR1 SGHVS and CDR2 FQNEAQ. DNA of the CDR3: TGTGCTAGCAGTTCGGGGCGGTATGGCTACACCTTC. Amino acids: CASSSGRYGYTF. The entire variable domain, with the rest obtained from reference TRBV7-8 and TRBJ1-2, is as follows: GAGVSQSPRYKVAKRGQDVALRCDPISGHVSLFWYQQALGQGPEFLTYFQNEAQLDKSGLPSDRFFAERPEGSVSTLKIQRTQQEDSAVYLCASSSGRYGYTFGSGTRLTVV.

The chain carries TRBV20-1 and TRBJ2-7, with D hard to call. Germline V lookup: CDR1 DFQATT, CDR2 SNEGSKA (reference sequence). CDR3 length equals 12 residues. The V and J ends lost 3 bases and 5 bases respectively, with 11 bases between them. This CDR3 is CSASKLTDEQYF. In DNA, the CDR3 is TGCAGTGCTAGCAAACTAACCGACGAGCAGTACTTC.

This chain links TRBV10-3 with TRBJ1-2; 7 positions match TRBD1. CDR3 length: 14 residues. With 6 bases clipped from V and 5 bases from J, the junction kept 9 bases outside the gene matches. Germline CDR1 and CDR2: ENHRY and SYGVKD. CDR3 DNA: TGTGCCATCAGGGGACAGTGGACGGAGTATGGCTACACCTTC. This encodes CAIRGQWTEYGYTF.

The chain uses TRBV7-3 and TRBJ2-3; D remains ambiguous. V was cut by 0 bases and J by 6 bases, with 7 bases left in between. CDR1 is SGHTA and CDR2 is FQGTGA in the germline V gene. This CDR3 has 13 amino acids. The CDR3 loop reads CASSLTIPDTQYF. The CDR3 region has the DNA TGTGCCAGCAGCTTAACTATTCCTGATACGCAGTATTTT.

The chain couples TRBV7-2 to TRBJ2-7; D may be TRBD1 or TRBD2 (6 bases each). V dropped 1 base and J dropped 5 bases, with 15 bases sitting between them. There are 15 residues in the CDR3. Looked up from germline, CDR1 is SGHTA and CDR2 is FQGNSA. CDR3 region: CASSLEGGRLHEQYF. CDR3 nucleotide sequence: TGTGCCAGCAGCTTAGAGGGGGGTAGGTTGCACGAGCAGTACTTC.

As concerns this clonotype: Since a much larger clone is just one base distant, this may be a read error. This chain connects TRBV29-1 to TRBJ2-7; 11 nucleotides agree with TRBD2. The CDR3 covers 13 residues. V lost 7 bases and J lost 11; bases outside the gene matches: 13. Germline-derived CDR1 and CDR2 are SQVTM and ANQGSEA. The CDR3 sequence is CSAGTSGPQGEYF. The CDR3 DNA reads TGCAGCGCCGGGACTAGCGGCCCCCAAGGGGAGTACTTC.

The chain carries TRBV30 and TRBJ2-7; TRBD2 matches at 9 bases. Germline lookup yields CDR1 GTSNPN and CDR2 SVGIG (reference sequence). The CDR3 contains 15 residues. Trimming cost V 0 bases and J 3 bases; bases outside gene matches: 6. This chain's CDR3 is CAWSVRGRGVYEQYF. As DNA, the CDR3 is TGTGCCTGGAGTGTACGCGGGAGGGGGGTCTACGAGCAGTACTTC. Combining the CDR3 with reference TRBV30 and TRBJ2-7 gives the whole variable domain SQTIHQWPATLVQPVGSPLSLECTVEGTSNPNLYWYRQAAGRGLQLLFYSVGIGQISSEVPQNLSASRPQDRQFILSSKKLLLSDSGFYLCAWSVRGRGVYEQYFGPGTRLTVT.

The genes are TRBV25-1 and TRBJ2-7; 11 positions agree with TRBD2. With V trimmed by 6 bases and J by 5 bases, 6 bases remained unmatched. The V gene's germline CDR1 is MGHDK and CDR2 SYGVNS. This CDR3 is 14 amino acids long. CDR3 nucleotides: TGTGCCAGCAGCAAGACTAGCGGGACCCACGAGCAGTACTTC. Its translation: CASSKTSGTHEQYF.

The chain links TRBV20-1 to TRBJ2-5; 7 nucleotides line up with TRBD2. The germline CDR1 and CDR2 sequences are DFQATT and SNEGSKA (reference sequence). The CDR3 sequence is 14 residues long. V gave up 0 bases and J gave up 2 bases; unmatched junction bases: 3. The CDR3 region is CSARDPGGQETQYF. Written as DNA, the CDR3 is TGCAGTGCTAGAGATCCGGGGGGACAAGAGACCCAGTACTTC.

This sequence joins TRBV4-1 and TRBJ2-5; D not certain. Germline V lookup: CDR1 MGHRA, CDR2 YSYEKL. This CDR3 comprises 14 residues. V was shortened by 1 base and J by 5 bases, with 11 bases between the two germline ends. The CDR3 sequence is CASSQVPVGETQYF. CDR3 coding DNA: TGCGCCAGCAGCCAAGTTCCAGTCGGCGAGACCCAGTACTTC.

The chain uses TRBV20-1 and TRBJ2-1; TRBD1 aligns across 7 bases. The CDR3 spans 17 residues. Germline-derived CDR1 and CDR2 are DFQATT and SNEGSKA (reference sequence). V gave up 2 bases and J gave up 0 bases; unmatched junction bases: 10. The CDR3 spells CSARNNRGISSYNEQFF. CDR3 in DNA: TGCAGTGCTAGAAATAACAGGGGTATTAGCTCCTACAATGAGCAGTTCTTC.

The CDR3 is CAPEGQGSNEQYF. CDR3 sequence (DNA): TGTGCCCCCGAGGGACAGGGATCGAACGAGCAGTACTTC. The rearrangement links TRBV24-1 to TRBJ2-7, with 9 bases identical to TRBD1. The CDR3 is 13 residues long. CDR1 is KGHDR, CDR2 SFDVKD, per germline. Trimming removed 12 bases from V and 5 bases from J; junction bases left unmatched: 10.

The chain employs TRBV5-1 and TRBJ2-7; unclear D gene. This CDR3 is 16 amino acids long. Per germline, CDR1 SGHRS and CDR2 YFSETQ. The V end lost 0 bases, the J end lost 2 bases, and 15 bases lay between the germline ends. In DNA form, the CDR3 reads TGCGCCAGCAGCTTGGAACCCGTAGGGTTTGCCTACGAGCAGTACTTC. As protein: CASSLEPVGFAYEQYF.

The chain couples TRBV20-1 to TRBJ2-7; weak D call: TRBD1 (6 bases). CDR1 is DFQATT, CDR2 SNEGSKA, per germline (reference sequence). With 2 bases removed from V and 2 bases from J, the gap between germline ends came to 10 bases. The CDR3 has 13 residues. CDR3 residues: CSARRGSTYEQYF. CDR3 nucleotide sequence: TGCAGTGCTAGAAGGGGGTCCACCTACGAGCAGTACTTC.

This rearrangement joins TRBV4-1 to TRBJ2-1; the match to TRBD2 covers 9 bases. After removal of 7 bases from V and 2 bases from J, the junction contained 9 bases not matched to a gene. Germline-derived CDR1 and CDR2 are MGHRA and YSYEKL. The CDR3 consists of 16 residues. The CDR3 nucleotides are TGCGCCAGCACCCAGGGGCTAGCGGGAACCTACAATGAGCAGTTCTTC. It yields the protein CASTQGLAGTYNEQFF.

The gene calls are TRBV20-1 and TRBJ1-5; 7 bases match TRBD1. The V and J ends lost 2 bases and 6 bases, in that order; junction bases with no gene match: 10. The CDR3 runs to 15 residues. Germline values: CDR1 DFQATT, CDR2 SNEGSKA (reference sequence). The CDR3 reads CSARLQGDVGQPQHF. DNA of the CDR3: TGCAGTGCTAGATTGCAGGGGGATGTCGGTCAGCCCCAGCATTTT.

V usage is TRBV5-1 and J usage is TRBJ2-5, with D perhaps TRBD1 (6 bases). This CDR3 is 13 amino acids long. The V end was cut by 3 bases, the J end by 5 bases, with 11 bases between. The V gene's germline CDR1 is SGHRS and CDR2 YFSETQ. The CDR3 loop is CASSWDMGETQYF. CDR3 bases: TGCGCCAGCAGCTGGGACATGGGCGAGACCCAGTACTTC.

A few counts support this clonotype. Given a much more abundant clone one base away, this may be a read error. The CDR3 protein is CASSAYNEQYF. The CDR3 region has the DNA TGTGCCAGCAGTGCATACAATGAGCAGTACTTC. V usage is TRBV2 and J usage is TRBJ2-1, with D uncertain. The tail of the sequence fits TRBJ2-7 better, so the J call may be wrong. Germline loops: CDR1 SNHLY, CDR2 FYNNEI. There are 11 residues in the CDR3.

Points on this clonotype: A much larger clone differs by one base, so this may be a read error. The V and J genes are TRBV29-1 and TRBJ2-1; 7 nucleotides agree with TRBD2. Per germline, CDR1 SQVTM and CDR2 ANQGSEA. CDR3 length equals 14 residues. This CDR3 reads CNGKGDYNRNEQFF. The CDR3 bases are TGCAACGGAAAAGGGGACTACAACCGGAATGAGCAGTTCTTC.

V usage is TRBV4-2 and J usage is TRBJ2-7; tentatively, D is TRBD1 (5 bases). This CDR3 region has 15 residues. Germline V gives CDR1 LGHNA, CDR2 YNFKEQ. Trimming shortened V by 0 bases and J by 0 bases, and 9 bases separated the two germline ends. The CDR3 sequence is CASSQEDSFSYEQYF. The CDR3 nucleotides read TGTGCCAGCAGCCAAGAAGACAGTTTCTCCTACGAGCAGTACTTC.

This chain joins TRBV10-3 and TRBJ2-5, with D perhaps assigned TRBD1 or TRBD2 (5 bases each). V was trimmed by 6 bases and J by 4 bases, leaving 12 bases between them. In germline, CDR1 is ENHRY, CDR2 SYGVKD. CDR3 size: 13 residues. The CDR3 DNA is TGTGCCATCAGCCAATCTGGGGGAGAGACCCAGTACTTC. This codes for CAISQSGGETQYF.

The V call is TRBV7-2, the J call TRBJ2-7, with 7 bases lining up with TRBD1. The V segment lost 5 bases and the J segment 2 bases; nucleotides outside the gene matches: 9. The CDR3 extends over 15 amino acids. CDR1 SGHTA and CDR2 FQGNSA come from the germline V gene. CDR3 in DNA: TGTGCCAGCAGCCGAGATATCGACAGGGCCTACGAGCAGTACTTC. Translated: CASSRDIDRAYEQYF.

The rearrangement joins TRBV4-1 to TRBJ2-1, with D tentatively TRBD2 (6 bases). Germline values: CDR1 MGHRA, CDR2 YSYEKL. Trimming stripped 5 bases from V and 2 bases from J, with 13 bases between. This CDR3 has 15 residues. CDR3 nucleotide sequence: TGCGCCAGCAGCGCCGGGACTTCCACCTACAATGAGCAGTTCTTC. Encoded protein: CASSAGTSTYNEQFF.

This chain joins TRBV6-2 or TRBV6-3 and TRBJ2-5, with 11 bases matching TRBD2. Trimming cost V 7 bases and J 11 bases; bases outside gene matches: 12. The CDR3 spans 14 residues. Germline CDR1 MNHEY, CDR2 SVGEGT. The CDR3 DNA is TGTGCCAGCAACCCGGGACTAGCGGCCCCGCTGCAGTACTTC. Translation gives CASNPGLAAPLQYF.

This clonotype was recorded a few times. V is TRBV11-1 and J is TRBJ2-1, with 7 bases identical to TRBD2. Germline-derived CDR1 and CDR2 are SGHAT and FQDESV (reference sequence). The CDR3 is 17 amino acids. Trimming removed 2 bases from V and 5 bases from J; junction bases left unmatched: 12. As DNA, the CDR3 is TGTGCCAGCAGCTTACCCAGACTAGCAAGCTTAAACAATGAGCAGTTCTTC. It specifies CASSLPRLASLNNEQFF.

The chain is built from TRBV4-1 and TRBJ2-2, with TRBD2 matching over 10 bases. Germline CDR1 is MGHRA and CDR2 is YSYEKL. The J segment lost 6 bases and the V segment lost 1 base, leaving 8 bases of the junction unmatched. The CDR3 is made up of 17 amino acids. This chain's CDR3 is CASSQGPSSGSAGELFF. CDR3 nucleotides: TGCGCCAGCAGCCAAGGGCCCTCTAGCGGGAGTGCCGGGGAGCTGTTTTTT.

Only a few counts were recorded for this clonotype. The rearrangement joins TRBV5-1 to TRBJ2-1; D possibly corresponds to TRBD2 (6 bases). Trimming cost V 1 base and J 4 bases, with 15 bases left between them. The CDR3 covers 16 residues. Germline-derived CDR1 and CDR2 are SGHRS and YFSETQ. DNA of the CDR3: TGCGCCAGCAGCTTGTTGACGGGAGTGTGGTACAATGAGCAGTTCTTC. Translated, it gives CASSLLTGVWYNEQFF.